The 19 T cell receptor beta chains below come from one sample, sequenced in a study of T-cell reconstitution after alpha-beta-depleted transplantation in children. Construction of the TCRbeta library involved unique molecular identifiers. TCRdb recomputed calls from the PCR reads with MiXCR, one row per CDR3 protein. The data hold some 840,000 distinct CDR3 sequences, with about 15% observed a single time. The input for sequencing was PBMCs, mostly from graft donor cells, taken 360 days after TCRalphabeta/CD19-depleted stem cell transplant. Every receptor here comes from a male patient between 5 and 17 years old who had a stem cell transplant for acute lymphoblastic leukemia, so the T cells may come from the graft donor.

This chain joins TRBV27 and TRBJ2-1; 11 nucleotides agree with TRBD2. V was pared by 4 bases and J by 6 bases, with 5 bases of the junction left unmatched. The CDR3 runs 15 residues. From germline, CDR1 is MNHEY and CDR2 SMNVEV (reference sequence). This chain's CDR3 is CASSSLAGGANEQFF. CDR3 nucleotides: TGTGCCAGCAGTTCCTTAGCGGGAGGGGCCAATGAGCAGTTCTTC.

The rearrangement links TRBV25-1 to TRBJ2-7, with 7 positions matching TRBD1. Per the germline V gene, CDR1 is MGHDK and CDR2 is SYGVNS. Germline trimming cut 1 base from V and 5 bases from J; bases unmatched to any gene: 11. The CDR3 runs to 16 residues. The CDR3 coding sequence is TGTGCCAGCAGTGAATCCCTCGACAGGGTCCTCGACGAGCAGTACTTC. Translated, it gives CASSESLDRVLDEQYF.

This clonotype was detected only a few times. V and J are TRBV5-4 and TRBJ2-3; 9 bases map to TRBD2. CDR1 and CDR2 from the germline V gene are SGHNT and YYREEE (reference sequence). J gave up 6 bases and V 3 bases, and 14 bases lay outside the gene matches. The CDR3 loop spans 17 amino acids. The CDR3 DNA reads TGTGCCAGCAGCTCGCTAGCGGGATACGTTCGGGGGGATACGCAGTATTTT. It yields the protein CASSSLAGYVRGDTQYF.

Only a few counts were recorded for this clonotype. V and J are TRBV5-1 and TRBJ2-7; 8 bases line up with TRBD1. In germline, CDR1 is SGHRS, CDR2 YFSETQ. The CDR3 contains 15 residues. Trimming took 1 base from V and 3 from J; bases not matched to a gene: 6. This CDR3 reads CASSLWDRIGYEQYF. CDR3 DNA sequence: TGCGCCAGCAGCTTGTGGGACAGGATAGGCTACGAGCAGTACTTC.

The rearrangement uses TRBV7-3 and TRBJ2-5; 7 nucleotides agree with TRBD2. The CDR3 spans 14 residues. V was pared by 3 bases and J by 4 bases, with 5 bases of the junction left unmatched. Germline CDR1 and CDR2: SGHTA and FQGTGA. In DNA, the CDR3 is TGTGCCAGCAGCTTGGTGGCTAGCGGAGAGACCCAGTACTTC. This codes for CASSLVASGETQYF.

This clonotype was counted a few times. The V gene is TRBV29-1, the J gene TRBJ2-4; D call uncertain. The CDR3 is 10 amino acids. V was pared by 7 bases and J by 10 bases, with 11 bases between. Per germline, CDR1 SQVTM and CDR2 ANQGSEA. The CDR3 is CSAVNVIQYF. CDR3 nucleotide sequence: TGCAGCGCTGTTAACGTAATTCAGTACTTC.

This clonotype was counted at least ten times. The J gene is TRBJ2-6, the V gene TRBV12-3 or TRBV12-4; D possibly corresponds to TRBD1 (5 bases). This CDR3 region has 15 residues. Trimming stripped 7 bases from V and 1 base from J, with 11 bases between. In DNA form, the CDR3 reads TGTGCCAGCACCCGCCCAGGGTCTGGGGCCAACGTCCTGACTTTC. This gives the protein CASTRPGSGANVLTF.

This clonotype was found a few times. V usage is TRBV27 and J usage is TRBJ2-7, with a weak D call TRBD1 (5 bases). CDR3 length: 15 amino acids. Germline V lookup: CDR1 MNHEY, CDR2 SMNVEV (reference sequence). V was clipped by 5 bases and J by 4 bases, with 18 bases between them. This CDR3 reads CASSTSDSVGYEQYF. CDR3 coding DNA: TGTGCCAGCAGTACGTCAGACAGTGTTGGTTACGAGCAGTACTTC.

In its sample, this clonotype was seen a few times. This sequence joins TRBV5-5 and TRBJ2-3; TRBD2 matches at 13 bases. The CDR3 is 17 residues long. Germline V gene data show CDR1 as SGHKS and CDR2 as YYEKEE (reference sequence). With V trimmed by 4 bases and J by 0 bases, 5 bases remained unmatched. CDR3 DNA: TGTGCCAGCAGCGAAACTAGCGGGAGGGCTAGCACAGATACGCAGTATTTT. Translation gives CASSETSGRASTDTQYF.

This clonotype was recorded at least ten times. The CDR3 here is CATSDLRSGMGTDTQYF. CDR3 coding DNA: TGTGCCACCAGTGATTTGCGGAGCGGGATGGGTACAGATACGCAGTATTTT. The chain links TRBV24-1 to TRBJ2-3; 7 nucleotides match TRBD2. CDR1 KGHDR and CDR2 SFDVKD come from the germline V gene. The V gene end was trimmed by 0 bases and the J gene end by 3 bases; junction bases not matched to a gene: 8. The CDR3 runs 17 residues.

The chain uses TRBV11-2 and TRBJ2-4; perhaps TRBD2 as D (7 bases). CDR1 is SGHAT and CDR2 is FQNNGV in the germline V gene. The CDR3 runs 15 residues. The germline V and J ends were trimmed by 5 bases and 6 bases, with 17 bases remaining between them. In DNA form, the CDR3 reads TGTGCCAGCAGCCGAGGAGGGGGGGGGATAAACATTCAGTACTTC. Protein product: CASSRGGGGINIQYF. The full variable domain, completed using reference TRBV11-2 and TRBJ2-4, is EAGVAQSPRYKIIEKRQSVAFWCNPISGHATLYWYQQILGQGPKLLIQFQNNGVVDDSQLPKDRFSAERLKGVDSTLKIQPAKLEDSAVYLCASSRGGGGINIQYFGAGTRLSVL.

This clonotype was observed at least ten times. The chain links TRBV10-1 to TRBJ2-7, with TRBD2 matching over 8 bases. J gave up 3 bases and V 2 bases, and 3 bases lay outside the gene matches. The CDR3 runs 14 residues. CDR1 and CDR2 from the germline V gene are WNHNN and SYGVQD (reference sequence). CDR3 sequence: CASSETSGYYEQYF. The DNA of the CDR3 is TGCGCCAGCAGTGAGACTAGCGGCTACTACGAGCAGTACTTC.

This clonotype came up once. This chain joins TRBV13 and TRBJ2-3; no clear D gene. The CDR3 totals 12 residues. Trimming stripped 4 bases from V and 6 bases from J, with 8 bases between. Germline V gene data show CDR1 as PRHDT and CDR2 as FYEKMQ (reference sequence). The CDR3 coding sequence is TGTGCCAGCAGCTCAATGCAGGATACGCAGTATTTT. As protein: CASSSMQDTQYF.

This clonotype was found a few times. The chain combines TRBV12-3 or TRBV12-4 with TRBJ1-2; 9 nucleotides agree with TRBD1. V dropped 6 bases and J dropped 8; count of bases not matched to a gene: 4. CDR3 length: 12 amino acids. CDR3 nucleotides: TGTGCCAGCAGGGGACAGGGCATAGGCTACACCTTC. Protein product: CASRGQGIGYTF.

This clonotype showed up just a few times. The chain is built from TRBV11-3 and TRBJ2-1; perhaps TRBD2 as D (6 bases). This CDR3 region has 16 residues. Germline V lookup: CDR1 SGHNT, CDR2 YENEEA. Trimming shortened V by 1 base and J by 5 bases, and 15 bases separated the two germline ends. CDR3 nucleotide sequence: TGTGCCAGCAGCTTAGTTCCGGGAGCAAGTGACAATGAGCAGTTCTTC. Translated, it gives CASSLVPGASDNEQFF.

In nucleotides, the CDR3 is TGTGCCAGCAGCCACAGAACAGGGAGGGCCTACGAGCAGTACTTC. Protein product: CASSHRTGRAYEQYF. The chain is built from TRBV9 and TRBJ2-7; a weak D match, TRBD2 (7 bases). V was shortened by 4 bases and J by 2 bases, with 16 bases between the two germline ends. The CDR3 is 15 residues long. Germline lookup yields CDR1 SGDLS and CDR2 YYNGEE. Full variable domain (missing parts from reference TRBV9 and TRBJ2-7): DSGVTQTPKHLITATGQRVTLRCSPRSGDLSVYWYQQSLDQGLQFLIQYYNGEERAKGNILERFSAQQFPDLHSELNLSSLELGDSALYFCASSHRTGRAYEQYFGPGTRLTVT.

The V and J genes are TRBV5-1 and TRBJ2-7; no clear D. The V gene's germline CDR1 is SGHRS and CDR2 YFSETQ. Trimming took off 2 bases at V and 2 bases at J, with 11 bases between the two ends. CDR3 length: 14 residues. CDR3 residues: CASSFSLSPYEQYF. CDR3 DNA sequence: TGCGCCAGCAGCTTCAGCCTCTCTCCCTACGAGCAGTACTTC.

This chain uses TRBV7-9 with TRBJ2-5; perhaps TRBD1 as D (7 bases). V lost 11 bases to trimming and J lost 2 bases, with 18 bases between them. Germline CDR1 and CDR2: SEHNR and FQNEAQ (reference sequence). CDR3 length: 14 amino acids. The DNA of the CDR3 is TGTGCCCTAAGGCCAGGGGGGTCTCAAGAGACCCAGTACTTC. Its protein product is CALRPGGSQETQYF. The variable domain in full, with the rest retrieved from reference TRBV7-9 and TRBJ2-5, is DTGVSQNPRHKITKRGQNVTFRCDPISEHNRLYWYRQTLGQGPEFLTYFQNEAQLEKSRLLSDRFSAERPKGSFSTLEIQRTEQGDSAMYLCALRPGGSQETQYFGPGTRLLVL.

The sample holds a few counts of this clonotype. This chain links TRBV12-3 or TRBV12-4 with TRBJ2-5; D gene ambiguous. The CDR3 is made up of 14 amino acids. Trimming stripped 2 bases from V and 1 base from J, with 8 bases between. This chain's CDR3 is CASSLRRRQETQYF. Written as DNA, the CDR3 is TGTGCCAGCAGTTTAAGGCGACGCCAAGAGACCCAGTACTTC.